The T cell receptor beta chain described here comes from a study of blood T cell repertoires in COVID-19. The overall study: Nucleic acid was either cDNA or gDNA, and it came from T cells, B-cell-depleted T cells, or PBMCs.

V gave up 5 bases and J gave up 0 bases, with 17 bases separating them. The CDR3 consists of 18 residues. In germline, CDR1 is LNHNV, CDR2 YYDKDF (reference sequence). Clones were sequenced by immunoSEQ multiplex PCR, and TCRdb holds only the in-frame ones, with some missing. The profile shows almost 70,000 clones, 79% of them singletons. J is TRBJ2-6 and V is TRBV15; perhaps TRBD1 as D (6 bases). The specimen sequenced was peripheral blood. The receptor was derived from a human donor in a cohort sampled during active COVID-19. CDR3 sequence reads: CATSGDITMISGANVLTF. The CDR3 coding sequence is TGTGCCACCAGCGGGGACATCACGATGATCTCTGGGGCCAACGTCCTGACTTTC.